Presented here are 6 T cell receptor beta chains from one specimen sequenced in a study of shared clonotypes between healthy human individuals. Positive CCR7 selection of CD45RO-negative cells yielded the naive CD8 cells, and terminally differentiated effector memory CD45RA+ cells were excluded. TCRdb's table, derived via immunoSEQ multiplex PCR, lists solely in-frame clones and lacks some. Of 2 million to 2.5 million clones listed, around 93% are singletons. Material for sequencing was naive CD8+ T cells from PBMCs. Source of these receptors: a man younger than 35 in good health. Some clones in this sample may be carry-over from other donors' samples.

The chain carries TRBV11-2 and TRBJ1-1; 7 bases fit TRBD1. Germline CDR1 SGHAT, CDR2 FQNNGV. V trimming: 5 bases; J trimming: 3 bases; junction bases outside the gene matches: 12. This CDR3 is 16 amino acids long. This CDR3 is CASSIGRTGGYTEAFF. DNA for the CDR3: TGTGCCAGCAGCATAGGGAGGACAGGAGGGTACACTGAAGCTTTCTTT. The whole variable domain, filled in from reference TRBV11-2 and TRBJ1-1, reads EAGVAQSPRYKIIEKRQSVAFWCNPISGHATLYWYQQILGQGPKLLIQFQNNGVVDDSQLPKDRFSAERLKGVDSTLKIQPAKLEDSAVYLCASSIGRTGGYTEAFFGQGTRLTVV.

This clone showed up just once. The J gene is TRBJ1-2, the V gene TRBV27, with 8 nucleotides matching TRBD1. Germline V gene lookup returns CDR1 MNHEY and CDR2 SMNVEV (reference sequence). After removal of 0 bases from V and 4 bases from J, the junction contained 7 bases not matched to a gene. This CDR3 is 16 amino acids long. In DNA form, the CDR3 reads TGTGCCAGCAGTTTATCGATCCAGGGGGCGGTCTATGGCTACACCTTC. Translated, it gives CASSLSIQGAVYGYTF.

CDR3 bases: TGTGCCAGCTCACCACCTTTTGGGGGCGATGAGCAGTTCTTC. It encodes CASSPPFGGDEQFF. The chain couples TRBV18 to TRBJ2-1; D is perhaps TRBD1 (6 bases). V lost 0 bases and J 8 bases, leaving 11 bases between the germline ends. This CDR3 comprises 14 residues. CDR1 is KGHSH, CDR2 LQKENI, per germline.

The DNA for the CDR3 is TGTGCCAGCAGCCTACTCAATCTGGCTTGGGGGAGAGGGGATACGCAGTATTTT. Amino acids: CASSLLNLAWGRGDTQYF. The chain couples TRBV11-2 to TRBJ2-3; the D call may be TRBD1 or TRBD2 (5 bases each). CDR1 and CDR2 from the germline V gene are SGHAT and FQNNGV. Between the trimmed V and J ends, which lost 5 bases and 6 bases, there was a span of 27 bases. The CDR3 sequence is 18 residues long.

The chain has TRBV29-1 and TRBJ2-1; D gene uncertain. V lost 3 bases, J lost 6 bases, and 12 bases lay in between. CDR1 is SQVTM and CDR2 is ANQGSEA in the germline V gene. The CDR3 has 13 amino acids. CDR3 nucleotide sequence: TGCAGCGTTGATAAGCGAGTCGGCAATGAGCAGTTCTTC. Translated: CSVDKRVGNEQFF.

This sequence joins TRBV7-2 and TRBJ2-7, with D tentatively TRBD1 or TRBD2 (5 bases each). Germline V lookup: CDR1 SGHTA, CDR2 FQGNSA. V was shortened by 5 bases and J by 3 bases, with 14 bases between the two germline ends. The CDR3 spans 14 residues. CDR3 protein: CASSGRDGGYEQYF. Written as DNA, the CDR3 is TGTGCCAGCAGCGGCCGGGACGGCGGCTACGAGCAGTACTTC.